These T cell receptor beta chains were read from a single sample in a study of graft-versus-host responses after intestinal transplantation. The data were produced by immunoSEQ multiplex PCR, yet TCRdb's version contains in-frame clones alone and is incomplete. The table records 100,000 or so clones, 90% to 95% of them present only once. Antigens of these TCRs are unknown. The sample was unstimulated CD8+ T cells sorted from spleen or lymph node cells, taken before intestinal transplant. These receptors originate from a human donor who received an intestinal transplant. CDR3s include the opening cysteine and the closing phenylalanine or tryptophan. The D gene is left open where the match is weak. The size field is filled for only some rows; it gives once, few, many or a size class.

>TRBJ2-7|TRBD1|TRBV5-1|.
TGCGCCAGCAGCTTGGCCGGGACAGGGGAGTACGAGCAGTACTTC
CASSLAGTGEYEQYF
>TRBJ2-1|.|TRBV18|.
TGTGCCAGCTTCGCCACTCTCAATGAGCAGTTCTTC
CASFATLNEQFF
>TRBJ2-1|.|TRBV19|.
TGTGCCAGTAGTCAGGACAATGAGCAGTTCTTC
CASSQDNEQFF
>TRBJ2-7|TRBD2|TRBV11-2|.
TGTGCCAGCAGCCCCTATCAGGGTACCTCGGGGGGCGAGCAGTACTTC
CASSPYQGTSGGEQYF
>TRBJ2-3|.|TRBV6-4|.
TGTGCCAGCAGCGCCTACTTGGCAGATACGCAGTATTTT
CASSAYLADTQYF
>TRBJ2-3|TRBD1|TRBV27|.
TGTGCCAGCACGGCAGGGGGAGTTAAAACTAGATCAGATACGCAGTATTTT
CASTAGGVKTRSDTQYF
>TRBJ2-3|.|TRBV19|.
TGTGCCAGTAGCTCCGGGGTGCCGACAGATACGCAGTATTTT
CASSSGVPTDTQYF
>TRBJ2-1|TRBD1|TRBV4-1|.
TGCGCCAGCAGCCAAGTAAAGTATAGTCGGGACAGTTTCCTCTATTACAATAAGCAGTTCTTC
CASSQVKYSRDSFLYYNKQFF
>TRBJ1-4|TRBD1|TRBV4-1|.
TGCGCCAGCAGCCGAGGACAGGGGCCCTATGAAAAACTGTTTTTT
CASSRGQGPYEKLFF
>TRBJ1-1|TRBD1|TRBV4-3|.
TGCGCCAGCAGCCAAGATATGACAGGGAGCGCTGAAGCTTTCTTT
CASSQDMTGSAEAFF
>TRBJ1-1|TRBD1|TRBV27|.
TGTGCCAGCGGACAGGGGCTCATGAACACTGAAGCTTTCTTT
CASGQGLMNTEAFF
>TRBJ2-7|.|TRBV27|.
TGTGCCAGCAGTTTATCGGCGGACTCCTACGAGCAGTACTTC
CASSLSADSYEQYF
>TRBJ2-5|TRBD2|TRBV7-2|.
TGTGCCAGCAGCATACTAGCGGGGCTCAGAGAGACCCAGTACTTC
CASSILAGLRETQYF
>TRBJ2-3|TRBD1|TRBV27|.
TGTGCCAGCAGTTTATCAGGATTCGGGACAGGGGCGTACACAGATACGCAGTATTTT
CASSLSGFGTGAYTDTQYF
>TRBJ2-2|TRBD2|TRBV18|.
TGTGCCAGCTCGCCCTTTAGCGGGGGCGCGAACACCGGGGAGCTGTTTTTT
CASSPFSGGANTGELFF
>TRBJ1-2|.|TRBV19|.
TGTGCCAGTAGTCGGGGAAATGGCTACACCTTC
CASSRGNGYTF
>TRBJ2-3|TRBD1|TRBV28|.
TGTGCCAGCAGTTCCTCAGGGGGCCCGGGGACAGATACGCAGTATTTT
CASSSSGGPGTDTQYF
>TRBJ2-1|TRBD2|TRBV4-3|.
TGCGCCAGCAGCCAGAAATCTAGCGGAGCATACAATGAGCAGTTCTTC
CASSQKSSGAYNEQFF
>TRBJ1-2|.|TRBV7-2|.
TGTGCCAGCAGCGACAGTAACTATGGCTACACCTTC
CASSDSNYGYTF
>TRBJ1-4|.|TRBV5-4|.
TGTGCCAGCAGCTTCAGGGGTAATGAAAAACTGTTTTTT
CASSFRGNEKLFF
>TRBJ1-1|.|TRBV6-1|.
TGTGCCAGCAGTGAGTCAGGGGCCTTGAACACTGAAGCTTTCTTT
CASSESGALNTEAFF
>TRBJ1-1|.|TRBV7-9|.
TGTGCCAGCAGTTTGGGGGGTGGCACTGAAGCTTTCTTT
CASSLGGGTEAFF
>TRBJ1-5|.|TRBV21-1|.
TGTGCCAGCAGCAAAGAGGGGACAGGGTATAGCAATCAGCCCCAGCATTTT
CASSKEGTGYSNQPQHF
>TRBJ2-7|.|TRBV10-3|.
TGTGCCATCGGCAAGTCGTTTCCCTACGAGCAGTACTTC
CAIGKSFPYEQYF
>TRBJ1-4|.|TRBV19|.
TGTGCCAGTAGTACCGATCTCGGGACAAAGGAAAAACTGTTTTTT
CASSTDLGTKEKLFF
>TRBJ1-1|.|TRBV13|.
TGTGCCAGCAGCTTAGGACCGGGGGGTGACACTGAAGCTTTCTTT
CASSLGPGGDTEAFF
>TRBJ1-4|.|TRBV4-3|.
TGCGCCAGCAGCCAAGATTCACGGGGAGGAGATGAAAAACTGTTTTTT
CASSQDSRGGDEKLFF
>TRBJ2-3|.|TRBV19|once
TGTGCCAGTAGTATTGTGGGGAGCCCCACAGATACGCAGTATTTT
CASSIVGSPTDTQYF
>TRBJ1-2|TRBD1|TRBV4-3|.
TGCGCCAGCAGCCAAGGACTTATTCAGGGGGCGATCAGAACTAACTATGGCTACACCTTC
CASSQGLIQGAIRTNYGYTF
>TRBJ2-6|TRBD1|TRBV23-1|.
TGCGCCAGCAGTCCCCAGACAGGGGGCCGCTATGGGGCCAACGTCCTGACTTTC
CASSPQTGGRYGANVLTF
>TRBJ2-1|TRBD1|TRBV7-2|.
TGTGCCAGCAGCCCTTTCCTCCAGGGGGATGAGCAGTTCTTC
CASSPFLQGDEQFF
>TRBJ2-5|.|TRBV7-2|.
TGTGCCAGCAGCTTAGGGGTGGGCAGGCTGATCCAAGAGACCCAGTACTTC
CASSLGVGRLIQETQYF
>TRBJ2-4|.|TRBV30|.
TGTGCCTGGAGTGTACGCGAGACAGGCCAAAACATTCAGTACTTC
CAWSVRETGQNIQYF
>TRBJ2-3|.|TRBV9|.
TGTGCCAGCAGCGTAGTAGCCGACCATGTCACAGATACGCAGTATTTT
CASSVVADHVTDTQYF
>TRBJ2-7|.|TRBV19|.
TGTGCCAGTAGTATTCAGGGTACGGACGAGCAGTACTTC
CASSIQGTDEQYF
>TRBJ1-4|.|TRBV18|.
TGTGCCAGCTCACCCCGACTGGACAAGGCTAATGAAAAACTGTTTTTT
CASSPRLDKANEKLFF
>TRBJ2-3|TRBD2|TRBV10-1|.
TGCGCCACCCGGACTAGCGGGAGATTCTTTAGCACAGATACGCAGTATTTT
CATRTSGRFFSTDTQYF
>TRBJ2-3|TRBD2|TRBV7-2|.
TGTGCCAGCAGCTTAGCGGGGGGGACTACGACGCAGTATTTT
CASSLAGGTTTQYF
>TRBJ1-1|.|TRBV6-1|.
TGTGCCAGCAGTGAACCAGGGGTGAACACTGAAGCTTTCTTT
CASSEPGVNTEAFF
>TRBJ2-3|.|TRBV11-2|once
TGTGCCAGCAGCAACCGAGCATCAGATACGCAGTATTTT
CASSNRASDTQYF
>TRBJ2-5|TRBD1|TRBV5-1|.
TGCGCCAGCAGACCCCCTCGGGACAGCCTAATGCGAGAGACCCAGTACTTC
CASRPPRDSLMRETQYF
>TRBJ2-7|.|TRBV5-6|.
TGTGCCAGCGGAGTCAGGGTAAGATACGAGCAGTACTTC
CASGVRVRYEQYF
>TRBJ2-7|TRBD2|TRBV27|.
TGTGCCAGCAGTTTAGCTAGCGGGGCCTACGAGCAGTACTTC
CASSLASGAYEQYF
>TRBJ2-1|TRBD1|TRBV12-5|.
TGTGCTAGTGGTTTGCCGACAGGGGGTGGCAATGAGCAGTTCTTC
CASGLPTGGGNEQFF
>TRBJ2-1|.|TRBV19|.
TGTGCCAGTAGTATAGATCGTCGGTCAGGATGGGACAATGAGCAGTTCTTC
CASSIDRRSGWDNEQFF